A single sample is the source of the 25 T cell receptor beta chains below, sequenced in a study of CD8 T cells in ankylosing spondylitis. TCRdb redid the calling of the 5' RACE reads with MiXCR, one entry per CDR3 protein. The repertoire includes 120,000 or so distinct CDR3 sequences, approximately 14% of them detected once, and 2.5% to 3% sits in the top ten. The sequenced sample was blood, either unsorted or a sorted T cell fraction (not recorded which). The source is a female donor with ankylosing spondylitis or in good health (not recorded which).

This clonotype was recorded many times. The V gene is TRBV5-1, the J gene TRBJ2-5; the D call may be TRBD1 or TRBD2 (6 bases each). V dropped 4 bases and J dropped 4 bases, with 17 bases sitting between them. This CDR3 contains 15 residues. The germline gives CDR1 SGHRS, CDR2 YFSETQ. The CDR3 bases are TGCGCCAGCAGCACAACGGGGGCGACATCAGAGACCCAGTACTTC. Encoded protein: CASSTTGATSETQYF.

This clonotype appeared many times. J is TRBJ2-1 and V is TRBV6-1; D is possibly TRBD1 (6 bases). This CDR3 is 16 amino acids long. Trimming removed 6 bases from V and 4 bases from J, with 19 bases in between. Germline CDR1 and CDR2: MNHNS and SASEGT. The CDR3 sequence is CASSGTGLGVYNEQFF. The CDR3 nucleotides read TGTGCCAGCAGCGGAACAGGGCTAGGGGTTTACAATGAGCAGTTCTTC.

There are many counts of this clonotype. The chain is built from TRBV11-1 and TRBJ2-2; TRBD2 is a possible D gene (5 bases). The germline V gene has CDR1 SGHAT and CDR2 FQDESV (reference sequence). This CDR3 has 22 amino acids. Between the trimmed V and J ends, which lost 0 bases and 6 bases, there was a span of 32 bases. CDR3 residues: CASSLAHPGSNVRNLRSGELFF. CDR3 nucleotides: TGTGCCAGCAGCTTAGCCCATCCGGGATCCAATGTCCGAAACCTCAGGTCCGGGGAGCTGTTTTTT.

For this clonotype: At one end the junction does not follow the germline gene, possibly because of a read error. The J gene is TRBJ2-1, the V gene TRBV5-6; 9 bases agree with TRBD2. The CDR3 totals 14 residues. Germline CDR1 reads SGHDT; CDR2 reads YYEEEE. CDR3: CAGRERGAYNEQFF. CDR3 nucleotide sequence: TGTGCCGGCAGGGAGCGGGGGGCCTACAATGAGCAGTTCTTC.

The gene calls are TRBV29-1 and TRBJ2-2; TRBD2 aligns across 10 bases. The junction had 5 bases not matched to a gene; V was cut back by 6 bases and J by 4 bases. Germline V gene lookup returns CDR1 SQVTM and CDR2 ANQGSEA. This CDR3 is built from 14 residues. CDR3 bases: TGCAGCGTGGGAAAGCGGGAGGGCACCGGGGAGCTGTTTTTT. Protein: CSVGKREGTGELFF.

The gene calls are TRBV7-3 and TRBJ2-3; D remains ambiguous. Germline-derived CDR1 and CDR2 are SGHTA and FQGTGA. V dropped 2 bases and J dropped 5 bases, with 11 bases sitting between them. The CDR3 spans 14 residues. The CDR3 bases are TGTGCCAGCAGCTTATACAGTGGGAAAGATACGCAGTATTTT. Protein product: CASSLYSGKDTQYF.

In its sample, this clonotype was seen a few times. The chain recombines TRBV12-3 or TRBV12-4 with TRBJ2-5; D uncertain. The CDR3 is 16 amino acids. Trimming removed 6 bases from V and 4 bases from J, with 21 bases in between. Here the CDR3 DNA reads TGTGCCAGCAGCCGCACTTCCCTGGGAAACACAGAGACCCAGTACTTC. Translation: CASSRTSLGNTETQYF.

This clonotype has ten or more counts. The chain uses TRBV29-1 and TRBJ2-5; D assignment may be TRBD1 or TRBD2 (6 bases each). The ends were cut back, 7 bases at V and 5 bases at J, with 14 bases in the middle. This CDR3 has 12 amino acids. Germline V gives CDR1 SQVTM, CDR2 ANQGSEA. CDR3 sequence reads: CSDMDSGETQYF. CDR3 bases: TGCAGCGATATGGACAGCGGGGAGACCCAGTACTTC. Complete variable domain (other parts from reference TRBV29-1 and TRBJ2-5): SAVISQKPSRDICQRGTSLTIQCQVDSQVTMMFWYRQQPGQSLTLIATANQGSEATYESGFVIDKFPISRPNLTFSTLTVSNMSPEDSSIYLCSDMDSGETQYFGPGTRLLVL.

The table lists this clonotype with a few counts. V is TRBV7-9 and J is TRBJ1-2; D gene ambiguous. This CDR3 has 13 amino acids. CDR1 is SEHNR and CDR2 is FQNEAQ in the germline V gene (reference sequence). V was pared by 1 base and J by 7 bases, with 10 bases between. The CDR3 coding sequence is TGTGCCAGCAGCTTAGAAGAAAGGGCTGGCTACACCTTC. This translates into CASSLEERAGYTF.

Ten or more counts support this clonotype. This chain uses TRBV7-8 with TRBJ1-1; TRBD1 is a possible D gene (5 bases). V gave up 4 bases and J gave up 5 bases, with 20 bases separating them. Germline values: CDR1 SGHVS, CDR2 FQNEAQ. The CDR3 contains 16 residues. CDR3 nucleotides: TGTGCCAGCAGCTCCCAGGGAGGCAGGATGGTTACTGAAGCTTTCTTT. Its translation: CASSSQGGRMVTEAFF.

The chain couples TRBV6-5 to TRBJ2-4; D possibly corresponds to TRBD2 (6 bases). This CDR3 has 15 amino acids. V was trimmed by 4 bases and J by 0 bases, leaving 10 bases between them. Germline V lookup: CDR1 MNHEY, CDR2 SVGAGI. CDR3 protein: CASSLGTVAKNIQYF. Written as DNA, the CDR3 is TGTGCCAGCAGTTTGGGGACTGTAGCCAAAAACATTCAGTACTTC.

This clonotype was recorded many times. The rearrangement links TRBV6-2 or TRBV6-3 to TRBJ2-2; 10 bases match TRBD1. Germline values: CDR1 MNHEY, CDR2 SVGEGT. V shed 6 bases, J shed 5 bases, and the junction held 6 bases outside the gene matches. The CDR3 sequence is 15 residues long. CDR3 residues: CASRATGGGTGELFF. The CDR3 DNA sequence: TGTGCCAGCAGGGCGACAGGGGGCGGTACCGGGGAGCTGTTTTTT.

As for this clonotype: A much larger clone lies one base from this, so it may be a read error. V gene TRBV20-1 combines with J gene TRBJ2-7; 10 bases fit TRBD2. In germline, CDR1 is DFQATT, CDR2 SNEGSKA (reference sequence). CDR3 length equals 16 residues. J lost 6 bases, V lost 8 bases, and 19 bases had no gene match. CDR3 region: CSIPSVAGGKVGEQYF. CDR3 sequence (DNA): TGCAGTATCCCTTCGGTAGCGGGGGGAAAGGTGGGCGAGCAGTACTTC.

As for this clonotype: The junction and the germline gene differ at one end; a read error may be behind it. The chain joins TRBV7-7 to TRBJ2-1, with TRBD2 identical over 7 bases. Germline V gives CDR1 SSHAT, CDR2 FNYEAQ (reference sequence). The length of the CDR3 is 15 residues. CDR3 loop: CASSAWGGTYNEQFF. The CDR3 nucleotides are TGTGCTAGCAGCGCCTGGGGGGGAACCTACAATGAGCAGTTCTTC. The whole variable domain, remainder taken from reference TRBV7-7 and TRBJ2-1, is GAGVSQSPRYKVTKRGQDVTLRCDPISSHATLYWYQQALGQGPEFLTYFNYEAQPDKSGLPSDRFSAERPEGSISTLTIQRTEQRDSAMYRCASSAWGGTYNEQFFGPGTRLTVL.

This rearrangement joins TRBV5-1 to TRBJ1-4; the match to TRBD1 covers 7 bases. The CDR3 loop spans 14 amino acids. V trimming: 4 bases; J trimming: 5 bases; junction bases outside the gene matches: 5. Germline CDR1 SGHRS, CDR2 YFSETQ. The CDR3 coding sequence is TGCGCCAGCAGCGTGGACAGGAGGAATGAAAAACTGTTTTTT. Translating gives CASSVDRRNEKLFF.

The CDR3 reads CASSLKSGQGRLSRGYTF. CDR3 DNA sequence: TGTGCCAGCAGCCTAAAATCGGGACAGGGAAGATTGTCTCGTGGCTACACCTTC. This rearrangement joins TRBV12-3 or TRBV12-4 to TRBJ1-2; 9 nucleotides match TRBD1. The CDR3 consists of 18 residues. V was clipped by 6 bases and J by 7 bases; unmatched bases: 21.

This clonotype was seen repeatedly, ten times or more. The chain joins TRBV6-2 or TRBV6-3 to TRBJ1-1; 7 nucleotides match TRBD1. The germline gives CDR1 MNHEY, CDR2 SVGEGT. V was pared by 4 bases and J by 5 bases, with 10 bases of the junction left unmatched. The CDR3 covers 15 residues. The CDR3 sequence: CASSSGTALGTEAFF. In DNA, the CDR3 is TGTGCCAGCAGTTCTGGGACAGCCCTCGGAACTGAAGCTTTCTTT.

The chain employs TRBV11-2 and TRBJ2-3; possibly TRBD1 or TRBD2 for D (5 bases each). V shed 6 bases and J shed 2 bases, with 18 bases lying between them. The CDR3 is 16 residues long. Germline assignment: CDR1 SGHAT and CDR2 FQNNGV. For the CDR3, the DNA is TGTGCCAGCAGTTTCGGCTGGGGGATCTACACAGATACGCAGTATTTT. It yields the protein CASSFGWGIYTDTQYF.

This clonotype was counted only a few times. This chain connects TRBV5-1 to TRBJ2-1, with 12 bases matching TRBD2. CDR1 is SGHRS, CDR2 YFSETQ, per germline. CDR3 size: 19 residues. V was clipped by 0 bases and J by 8 bases; unmatched bases: 15. This CDR3 reads CASSLALGLAGPQDDEQFF. DNA for the CDR3: TGCGCCAGCAGCTTGGCCTTAGGACTAGCGGGGCCTCAGGACGATGAGCAGTTCTTC.

The genes are TRBV20-1 and TRBJ2-1; TRBD2 matches 11 bases. This CDR3 is 14 amino acids long. After removal of 1 base from V and 7 bases from J, the junction contained 3 bases not matched to a gene. The germline gives CDR1 DFQATT, CDR2 SNEGSKA (reference sequence). The CDR3 protein is CSARGLAGRNEQFF. CDR3 DNA: TGCAGTGCTAGAGGACTAGCGGGGCGGAATGAGCAGTTCTTC.

A few counts support this clonotype. The chain combines TRBV7-3 with TRBJ2-2; 9 bases agree with TRBD1. The CDR3 spans 17 residues. The V gene end was trimmed by 5 bases and the J gene end by 4 bases; junction bases not matched to a gene: 11. The germline V gene has CDR1 SGHTA and CDR2 FQGTGA. The CDR3 reads CASSPTTDRGGTGELFF. In DNA form, the CDR3 reads TGTGCCAGCAGCCCAACGACGGACAGGGGAGGCACCGGGGAGCTGTTTTTT.

This clonotype was observed at least ten times. The rearrangement uses TRBV9 and TRBJ2-7; weak D call: TRBD2 (6 bases). The CDR3 is 14 residues long. In germline, CDR1 is SGDLS, CDR2 YYNGEE. Trimming removed 0 bases at V and 0 bases at J, with 7 bases between. The CDR3: CASSVDGSSYEQYF. Here the CDR3 DNA reads TGTGCCAGCAGCGTAGACGGGAGCTCCTACGAGCAGTACTTC.

This chain uses TRBV11-2 with TRBJ2-1; TRBD1 agrees at 8 bases. Unmatched junction bases numbered 7, after V lost 5 bases and J lost 4 bases. Germline CDR1 SGHAT, CDR2 FQNNGV. This CDR3 spans 15 amino acids. Written as DNA, the CDR3 is TGTGCCAGCAGCCCCAGGACAGGGAGTTACAATGAGCAGTTCTTC. As protein: CASSPRTGSYNEQFF.

This clonotype has only a few counts. V usage is TRBV27 and J usage is TRBJ1-4; maybe TRBD1 (6 bases). The CDR3 consists of 15 residues. CDR1 is MNHEY and CDR2 is SMNVEV in the germline V gene (reference sequence). The ends were cut back, 0 bases at V and 7 bases at J, with 12 bases in the middle. The CDR3 nucleotides read TGTGCCAGCAGTTTATCGGGGGCGTGGGGTGAAAAACTGTTTTTT. It specifies CASSLSGAWGEKLFF.

Concerning this clonotype itself: A read error may be the cause here, since a much bigger clone is one base away. This chain uses TRBV2 with TRBJ2-7; D is uncertain. There are 13 residues in the CDR3. Germline CDR1 and CDR2: SNHLY and FYNNEI. The CDR3 region has the DNA TGTGTCAGCAGTGAAGCCCACGGCTACGAGCAGTACTTC. Encoded protein: CVSSEAHGYEQYF.